This entry lists 2 T cell receptor beta chains sequenced from one sample in a study of T cell clones after liver transplantation. Sequencing used immunoSEQ multiplex PCR; TCRdb keeps in-frame clones, though not all of them. The sample yields around 51,000 clones, less than 90% seen once. The input for sequencing was CD8+ T cells from blood, taken 12 months after liver transplant. The receptors here all came from a human patient who received a liver transplant. The graft donor may have given rise to some T cells.

The rearrangement uses TRBV5-6 and TRBJ2-3; D not resolved. The CDR3 spans 16 residues. The germline V and J ends were trimmed by 4 bases and 2 bases, with 17 bases remaining between them. Germline CDR1 SGHDT, CDR2 YYEEEE. CDR3 sequence: CASSLSPGADTDTQYF. The CDR3 DNA sequence: TGTGCCAGCAGCCTGTCTCCGGGCGCGGACACAGATACGCAGTATTTT.

The sample holds one count of this clone. The rearrangement uses TRBV7-9 and TRBJ1-2, with D possibly matching TRBD1 (6 bases). The V end lost 3 bases, the J end lost 2 bases, and 13 bases lay between the germline ends. The germline V gene encodes CDR1 SEHNR and CDR2 FQNEAQ (reference sequence). The CDR3 has 15 residues. CDR3 residues: CASSFQTGRNYGYTF. CDR3 bases: TGTGCCAGCAGCTTTCAAACAGGGAGGAACTATGGCTACACCTTC. Supplemented by reference TRBV7-9 and TRBJ1-2, the full variable domain reads DTGVSQNPRHKITKRGQNVTFRCDPISEHNRLYWYRQTLGQGPEFLTYFQNEAQLEKSRLLSDRFSAERPKGSFSTLEIQRTEQGDSAMYLCASSFQTGRNYGYTFGSGTRLTVV.